One and the same sample provided the 16 T cell receptor beta chains below, sequenced in a study of blood T cells in healthy people across ages. Then a second PCR, running roughly 6 to 12 cycles, was carried out with a sample-barcoded 5' primer and a J-beta primer mix. Each CDR3 protein is one row after TCRdb ran MiXCR on the 5' RACE reads. Of about 1,000,000 distinct CDR3 sequences in the sample, roughly 45% were seen once. The sequenced sample consisted of blood. These receptor sequences come from a woman aged 55 to 70 in good health.

The rearrangement links TRBV29-1 to TRBJ1-4; no clear D. Between the trimmed V and J ends, which lost 5 bases and 14 bases, there was a span of 21 bases. Germline CDR1 and CDR2: SQVTM and ANQGSEA. CDR3 length equals 13 residues. CDR3 residues: CSVLEQRESKLFF. CDR3 bases: TGCAGCGTTCTGGAGCAGCGAGAAAGTAAGCTGTTTTTT.

The rearrangement joins TRBV2 to TRBJ2-3; weak D call: TRBD2 (6 bases). V shed 10 bases and J shed 3 bases, with 14 bases lying between them. CDR1 is SNHLY and CDR2 is FYNNEI in the germline V gene. The CDR3 consists of 13 residues. This chain's CDR3 is CATRLGGTDTQYF. The CDR3 DNA reads as TGTGCCACTAGACTGGGGGGAACAGATACGCAGTATTTT.

This clonotype was seen a few times. The chain recombines TRBV20-1 with TRBJ2-5; no clear D. The CDR3 is made up of 13 amino acids. CDR1 and CDR2 from the germline V gene are DFQATT and SNEGSKA (reference sequence). V was cut by 4 bases and J by 2 bases, with 11 bases left in between. The CDR3 sequence is CSAIPTAQETQYF. CDR3 DNA sequence: TGCAGTGCTATACCGACGGCACAAGAGACCCAGTACTTC.

This clonotype was found many times. The chain couples TRBV20-1 to TRBJ2-3; 9 positions agree with TRBD1. Unmatched junction bases numbered 13, after V lost 6 bases and J lost 9 bases. Germline CDR1 reads DFQATT; CDR2 reads SNEGSKA (reference sequence). The CDR3 sequence is 14 residues long. Here the CDR3 reads CSANTGQGSQTQYF. In nucleotides, the CDR3 is TGCAGTGCCAATACCGGACAGGGGAGTCAGACGCAGTATTTT.

There are a few counts of this clonotype. The chain joins TRBV20-1 to TRBJ2-7; D might be TRBD1 (7 bases). The CDR3 length is 13 residues. Trimming pared 6 bases from V and 4 bases from J, leaving 16 bases between. Per germline, CDR1 DFQATT and CDR2 SNEGSKA (reference sequence). CDR3 nucleotide sequence: TGCAGTGCCATGCGGGACAGTCTATACGAGCAGTACTTC. Its translation is CSAMRDSLYEQYF.

V and J are TRBV2 and TRBJ2-5; 8 bases line up with TRBD1. There are 13 residues in the CDR3. With V trimmed by 5 bases and J by 11 bases, 10 bases remained unmatched. In germline, CDR1 is SNHLY, CDR2 FYNNEI. The CDR3 coding sequence is TGTGCCAGCAGTTCGACAGGGGCGCGAGAGCAGTACTTC. It is translated as CASSSTGAREQYF.

This chain connects TRBV9 to TRBJ2-1, with a weak D call TRBD2 (6 bases). V was pared by 7 bases and J by 6 bases, with 14 bases between. The CDR3 runs 13 residues. The germline V gene encodes CDR1 SGDLS and CDR2 YYNGEE. The CDR3 nucleotides are TGTGCCAGCGGCGGGGACTGGGGCAATGAGCAGTTCTTC. It codes for CASGGDWGNEQFF.

This clonotype has more than one count but fewer than ten. The chain recombines TRBV3-1 with TRBJ2-7; D is perhaps TRBD1 (6 bases). Germline-derived CDR1 and CDR2 are LGHDT and YNNKEL (reference sequence). The CDR3 contains 13 residues. V was shortened by 6 bases and J by 0 bases, with 9 bases between the two germline ends. The CDR3 region has the DNA TGTGCCAGCAGGTTACAGGGCTCCTACGAGCAGTACTTC. Translation: CASRLQGSYEQYF.

The table lists this clonotype with a few counts. The DNA for the CDR3 is TGTGCCAGCAGCTTAGTGGCGGGAGGGGGGGCAGATACGCAGTATTTT. Protein sequence: CASSLVAGGGADTQYF. This chain links TRBV7-2 with TRBJ2-3; 9 bases fit TRBD2. There are 16 residues in the CDR3. CDR1 SGHTA and CDR2 FQGNSA come from the germline V gene. The ends lost 1 base at V and 4 bases at J; junction bases unmatched: 6.

In DNA form, the CDR3 reads TGTGCCAGCAGCGATATGGGCTCTGGGGCCAACGTCCTGACTTTC. Protein sequence: CASSDMGSGANVLTF. V and J are TRBV7-2 and TRBJ2-6; D remains ambiguous. The CDR3 length is 15 residues. The germline V gene encodes CDR1 SGHTA and CDR2 FQGNSA. Trimming pared 5 bases from V and 0 bases from J, leaving 8 bases between.

The chain combines TRBV7-9 with TRBJ2-7; D possibly matches TRBD1 or TRBD2 (5 bases each). The CDR3 loop spans 15 amino acids. Germline V gene lookup returns CDR1 SEHNR and CDR2 FQNEAQ (reference sequence). V shed 8 bases and J shed 1 base, with 18 bases lying between them. This CDR3 is CASEPGRAVSYEQYF. For the CDR3, the DNA is TGTGCCAGCGAGCCGGGACGAGCGGTATCCTACGAGCAGTACTTC.

In this sample, this clonotype turned up once. This chain uses TRBV11-2 with TRBJ2-7; a possible D gene is TRBD2 (5 bases). The CDR3 loop spans 15 amino acids. V was shortened by 3 bases and J by 3 bases, with 15 bases between the two germline ends. Germline V gene sequence: CDR1 SGHAT, CDR2 FQNNGV. The DNA for the CDR3 is TGTGCCAGCAGCTTTACCCCGGAGGTTGGCTACGAGCAGTACTTC. Translated, it gives CASSFTPEVGYEQYF.

This clonotype occurred a few times. This chain links TRBV28 with TRBJ2-7, with TRBD2 matching 7 bases. Losses at the gene ends were 3 bases for V and 1 base for J; bases not matched to a gene: 6. The CDR3 has 15 residues. The germline V gene has CDR1 MDHEN and CDR2 SYDVKM. The CDR3 region has the DNA TGTGCCAGCAGTTTCAGTCTAGCGGATTCCTACGAGCAGTACTTC. The encoded protein is CASSFSLADSYEQYF.

The chain employs TRBV11-2 and TRBJ2-3; TRBD2 matches at 8 bases. This CDR3 has 14 amino acids. Germline CDR1 and CDR2: SGHAT and FQNNGV. The J segment lost 5 bases and the V segment lost 6 bases, leaving 7 bases of the junction unmatched. The chain's CDR3 is CASRLAEPKDTQYF. CDR3 nucleotides: TGTGCCAGCAGACTAGCGGAGCCGAAAGATACGCAGTATTTT.

The rearrangement joins TRBV20-1 to TRBJ2-1; no firm D call. This CDR3 region has 13 residues. The germline gives CDR1 DFQATT, CDR2 SNEGSKA (reference sequence). Between the trimmed V and J ends, which lost 8 bases and 7 bases, there was a span of 18 bases. The CDR3 protein is CSTRPGPRNEQFF. In nucleotides, the CDR3 is TGCAGTACCCGCCCAGGACCCCGAAATGAGCAGTTCTTC.

This clonotype was seen at least ten times. The V call is TRBV4-1, the J call TRBJ2-3, with 10 bases identical to TRBD1. The germline CDR1 and CDR2 sequences are MGHRA and YSYEKL. V lost 4 bases, J lost 3 bases, and 4 bases stayed unmatched. The CDR3 contains 15 residues. The DNA for the CDR3 is TGCGCCAGCAGCCGACGGGACAGGGGTACAGATACGCAGTATTTT. It specifies CASSRRDRGTDTQYF.